Presented here are 23 T cell receptor beta chains from one specimen sequenced in a study of cytomegalovirus exposure and HLA in healthy donors. PCR employed 60 Vbeta and 13 Jbeta primers. Clones were sequenced by immunoSEQ multiplex PCR, and TCRdb holds only the in-frame ones, with some missing. This table holds 150,000 to 200,000 clones, less than 90% found once. Sequenced input: PBMCs. These receptor sequences come from a male donor in good health and CMV-seropositive.

J is TRBJ1-2 and V is TRBV7-2; D possibly corresponds to TRBD1 (5 bases). Germline CDR1 is SGHTA and CDR2 is FQGNSA. The CDR3 runs to 13 residues. CDR3 nucleotides: TGTTCAGTCGGGGGACCCTTTAACTATGGCTACACCTTC. Translation: CSVGGPFNYGYTF. Supplemented by reference TRBV7-2 and TRBJ1-2, the full variable domain reads GAGVSQSPSNKVTEKGKDVELRCDPISGHTALYWYRQSLGQGLEFLIYFQGNSAPDKSGLPSDRFSAERTGGSVSTLTIQRTQQEDSAVYLCSVGGPFNYGYTFGSGTRLTVV.

The table lists this clone with a count of one. The CDR3 DNA follows: TGTGCCAGCAGTGATCGGGACTCGACGTTCACCGGGGAGCTGTTTTTT. This sequence encodes CASSDRDSTFTGELFF. The rearrangement uses TRBV6-4 and TRBJ2-2, with D tentatively TRBD2 (6 bases). The CDR3 runs to 16 residues. Germline CDR1 reads MRHNA; CDR2 reads SNTAGT. V lost 3 bases and J 4 bases, leaving 15 bases between the germline ends.

CDR3 nucleotide sequence: TGCAGCGTTGATAGGTTACAGGGTAAAAGGGACAATGAGCAGTTCTTC. It encodes CSVDRLQGKRDNEQFF. The rearrangement links TRBV29-1 to TRBJ2-1; D might be TRBD1 (6 bases). The CDR3 covers 16 residues. The germline CDR1 and CDR2 sequences are SQVTM and ANQGSEA. Trimming stripped 3 bases from V and 5 bases from J, with 20 bases between.

The rearrangement joins TRBV5-1 to TRBJ1-6, with TRBD1 matching over 10 bases. Per germline, CDR1 SGHRS and CDR2 YFSETQ. This CDR3 has 14 amino acids. V was pared by 2 bases and J by 8 bases, with 1 base of the junction left unmatched. The CDR3 region has the DNA TGCGCCAGCAGCTTCGGGACAGGGGATTCACCCCTCCACTTT. Translated, it gives CASSFGTGDSPLHF.

The rearrangement links TRBV7-3 to TRBJ2-3; the match to TRBD2 covers 9 bases. Germline-derived CDR1 and CDR2 are SGHTA and FQGTGA. The J segment lost 8 bases and the V segment lost 7 bases, leaving 19 bases of the junction unmatched. The length of the CDR3 is 17 residues. In DNA form, the CDR3 reads TGTGCCAGCACCCCGAAAGGGGTTAGCGGGAGCCTGGGTACGCAGTATTTT. Its translation is CASTPKGVSGSLGTQYF. Together with reference TRBV7-3 and TRBJ2-3, the CDR3 gives the full variable domain: GAGVSQTPSNKVTEKGKYVELRCDPISGHTALYWYRQSLGQGPEFLIYFQGTGAADDSGLPNDRFFAVRPEGSVSTLKIQRTERGDSAVYLCASTPKGVSGSLGTQYFGPGTRLTVL.

This clone has only a few counts. This rearrangement joins TRBV19 to TRBJ1-1; TRBD1 agrees at 8 bases. The J segment lost 6 bases and the V segment lost 4 bases, leaving 10 bases of the junction unmatched. Germline CDR1 is LNHDA and CDR2 is SQIVND (reference sequence). The CDR3 loop spans 15 amino acids. The CDR3 DNA reads as TGTGCCAGTAGTAGGCAGGGGGCTATAGGTTCTGAAGCTTTCTTT. Its protein product is CASSRQGAIGSEAFF.

V is TRBV7-9 and J is TRBJ1-1, with D unclear. This CDR3 region has 14 residues. The V gene's germline CDR1 is SEHNR and CDR2 FQNEAQ (reference sequence). The V end was cut by 3 bases, the J end by 0 bases, with 8 bases between. The CDR3 here is CASSLGGLNTEAFF. The CDR3 DNA is TGTGCCAGCAGCTTGGGAGGCCTGAACACTGAAGCTTTCTTT.

CDR3 coding DNA: TGCAGCGTTGTTTGGGCATCCACAGATACGCAGTATTTT. This encodes CSVVWASTDTQYF. The chain uses TRBV29-1 and TRBJ2-3; D remains unclear. V gave up 4 bases and J gave up 2 bases, with 10 bases separating them. The CDR3 is 13 residues long. The germline gives CDR1 SQVTM, CDR2 ANQGSEA.

The rearrangement joins TRBV7-9 to TRBJ1-1; D is possibly TRBD1 (5 bases). Trimming left V 8 bases short and J 1 base short, with 17 bases between. This CDR3 comprises 15 residues. Germline values: CDR1 SEHNR, CDR2 FQNEAQ (reference sequence). In DNA, the CDR3 is TGTGCCAGCCAGCCCGGTCTGGGGCCGAACACTGAAGCTTTCTTT. It specifies CASQPGLGPNTEAFF.

The rearrangement uses TRBV18 and TRBJ2-3; tentatively, D is TRBD1 (5 bases). CDR1 is KGHSH and CDR2 is LQKENI in the germline V gene. V gave up 4 bases and J gave up 3 bases, with 14 bases separating them. The length of the CDR3 is 15 residues. This chain's CDR3 is CASSRARGWTDTQYF. In DNA, the CDR3 is TGTGCCAGCTCACGGGCAAGGGGCTGGACAGATACGCAGTATTTT.

There are a few counts of this clone. This rearrangement joins TRBV27 to TRBJ2-7; 7 bases agree with TRBD2. In germline, CDR1 is MNHEY, CDR2 SMNVEV (reference sequence). CDR3 length: 14 residues. V was clipped by 5 bases and J by 0 bases; unmatched bases: 4. The CDR3 sequence: CASSPSGSSYEQYF. CDR3 nucleotides: TGTGCCAGCAGTCCTAGCGGAAGCTCCTACGAGCAGTACTTC.

The chain employs TRBV7-9 and TRBJ2-7, with 10 bases fitting TRBD1. The CDR3 covers 16 residues. Germline CDR1 SEHNR, CDR2 FQNEAQ (reference sequence). With 5 bases clipped from V and 5 bases from J, the junction kept 12 bases outside the gene matches. DNA of the CDR3: TGTGCCAGCAGCGCCTTCCCAGACAGGGGGCCAAACGAGCAGTACTTC. It is translated as CASSAFPDRGPNEQYF.

The chain uses TRBV5-1 and TRBJ1-2; tentative D call: TRBD1 (6 bases). CDR1 is SGHRS, CDR2 YFSETQ, per germline. V lost 3 bases and J lost 4, with 13 bases in between. The CDR3 totals 14 residues. CDR3 protein: CASSSTGTSYGYTF. CDR3 sequence (DNA): TGCGCCAGCAGCTCCACCGGGACAAGCTATGGCTACACCTTC.

The chain employs TRBV30 and TRBJ1-3; 9 nucleotides align to TRBD1. The CDR3 totals 15 residues. Per germline, CDR1 GTSNPN and CDR2 SVGIG (reference sequence). Unmatched junction bases numbered 2, after V lost 2 bases and J lost 0 bases. The CDR3 DNA follows: TGTGCCTGGAGTCAGGACAGGGGCTCTGGAAACACCATATATTTT. Translating gives CAWSQDRGSGNTIYF.

The V gene is TRBV6-5, the J gene TRBJ1-1; the D is unclear. The germline CDR1 and CDR2 sequences are MNHEY and SVGAGI. V lost 6 bases to trimming and J lost 0 bases, with 8 bases between them. The CDR3 totals 13 residues. The CDR3 DNA reads as TGTGCCAGCAGGGGAGGGATGAACACTGAAGCTTTCTTT. This translates into CASRGGMNTEAFF.

This clone turned up a few times. V gene TRBV6-5 combines with J gene TRBJ1-5, with D possibly matching TRBD1 (6 bases). This CDR3 is 15 amino acids long. CDR1 and CDR2 (germline): MNHEY, SVGAGI. Trimming took off 2 bases at V and 5 bases at J, with 13 bases between the two ends. The CDR3 loop reads CASSYGHYRDQPQHF. The CDR3 DNA reads TGTGCCAGCAGTTACGGACACTACAGGGATCAGCCCCAGCATTTT.

This chain joins TRBV7-2 and TRBJ2-5; 15 positions match TRBD2. V lost 4 bases to trimming and J lost 2 bases; unmatched junction nucleotides: 2. From germline, CDR1 is SGHTA and CDR2 FQGNSA. This CDR3 is built from 16 residues. CDR3 sequence reads: CASSSGLAGGQETQYF. In DNA form, the CDR3 reads TGTGCCAGCAGCTCGGGACTAGCGGGAGGACAAGAGACCCAGTACTTC.

The rearrangement links TRBV28 to TRBJ1-1; D possibly corresponds to TRBD1 (6 bases). This CDR3 has 16 residues. Deletions cut 1 base from V and 2 bases from J, with 14 bases between. CDR1 MDHEN and CDR2 SYDVKM come from the germline V gene. CDR3 sequence: CASSLSSYGTNTEAFF. The CDR3, as DNA: TGTGCCAGCAGTTTATCGTCTTACGGGACAAACACTGAAGCTTTCTTT.

The CDR3 is CASVWASTNEKLFF. For the CDR3, the DNA is TGTGCCAGCGTTTGGGCCTCAACTAATGAAAAACTGTTTTTT. V and J are TRBV2 and TRBJ1-4; D uncertain. Germline lookup yields CDR1 SNHLY and CDR2 FYNNEI. Trimming removed 8 bases at V and 0 bases at J, with 10 bases between. The CDR3 contains 14 residues.

The chain links TRBV5-1 to TRBJ2-7, with 8 bases matching TRBD2. V gave up 6 bases and J gave up 5 bases; unmatched junction bases: 13. CDR3 length equals 15 residues. CDR1 and CDR2 from the germline V gene are SGHRS and YFSETQ. The CDR3 DNA follows: TGCGCCAGCAAAGGAAGACTAGCGTCTACGGACGAGCAGTACTTC. Protein sequence: CASKGRLASTDEQYF. Full variable domain (outside the CDR3, taken from reference TRBV5-1 and TRBJ2-7): KAGVTQTPRYLIKTRGQQVTLSCSPISGHRSVSWYQQTPGQGLQFLFEYFSETQRNKGNFPGRFSGRQFSNSRSEMNVSTLELGDSALYLCASKGRLASTDEQYFGPGTRLTVT.

The chain combines TRBV7-6 with TRBJ2-5; TRBD1 aligns across 7 bases. Trimming removed 5 bases from V and 5 bases from J; junction bases left unmatched: 11. Germline lookup yields CDR1 SGHVS and CDR2 FNYEAQ. The CDR3 is made up of 15 amino acids. Here the CDR3 DNA reads TGTGCCAGCAGCCCACTAACAGGGGTGACGGAGACCCAGTACTTC. It encodes CASSPLTGVTETQYF.

The chain links TRBV27 to TRBJ2-3, with a weak D call TRBD2 (5 bases). Germline V lookup: CDR1 MNHEY, CDR2 SMNVEV (reference sequence). The CDR3 extends over 14 amino acids. Between the trimmed V and J ends, which lost 5 bases and 3 bases, there was a span of 12 bases. CDR3 region: CASSLWTPTDTQYF. The DNA for the CDR3 is TGTGCCAGCAGTCTATGGACTCCTACAGATACGCAGTATTTT.

This sequence joins TRBV9 and TRBJ1-2, with D maybe TRBD1 (6 bases). Germline V CDR1 and CDR2: SGDLS, YYNGEE. V lost 4 bases to trimming and J lost 2 bases, with 12 bases between them. The CDR3 extends over 14 amino acids. The CDR3 reads CASSLRGGNYGYTF. The CDR3 DNA sequence: TGTGCCAGCAGCTTAAGGGGGGGGAACTATGGCTACACCTTC.